This is a list of T cell receptor beta chains from one sample in a study of spatial heterogeneity in lung cancer. TCRdb analysed the 5' RACE reads with MiXCR anew, one entry per CDR3 protein. The table has about 60,000 distinct CDR3 sequences, 8.4% seen once. The specimen comprised PBMCs, sampled at surgery. Receptor source: a female donor with early-stage non-small cell lung cancer. Both conserved end residues are part of each CDR3. Fields, in order: D gene, V gene, clone size, J gene, CDR3 DNA, CDR3 protein. D genes are given only for firm matches. Clone size appears in some rows only: once, few, many, or a class for an expanded clone.

d_gene: TRBD1; v_gene: TRBV19; abundance: .; j_gene: TRBJ2-1; CDR3nt: TGTGCCAGTAGTTTAGGACAGGGTCCCTACAATGAGCAGTTCTTC; CDR3aa: CASSLGQGPYNEQFF
d_gene: .; v_gene: TRBV3-1; abundance: .; j_gene: TRBJ2-1; CDR3nt: TGTGCCAGCAGCCAAGGAGGGGCGCGTGAGCAGTTCTTC; CDR3aa: CASSQGGAREQFF
d_gene: .; v_gene: TRBV12-3/TRBV12-4; abundance: many; j_gene: TRBJ2-7; CDR3nt: TGTGCCAGCAGCCCCGGGACATACTTCTCGCCCAATGACGAGCAGTACTTC; CDR3aa: CASSPGTYFSPNDEQYF
d_gene: TRBD1; v_gene: TRBV5-4; abundance: many; j_gene: TRBJ1-1; CDR3nt: TGTGCCAGCAACTCAGGGGGCCGATTCATGAACACTGAAGCTTTCTTT; CDR3aa: CASNSGGRFMNTEAFF
d_gene: TRBD2; v_gene: TRBV9; abundance: few; j_gene: TRBJ2-1; CDR3nt: TGTGCCAGCAGCCCTCGACTAGCGGGCCTGTCCTCCTACAATGAGCAGTTCTTC; CDR3aa: CASSPRLAGLSSYNEQFF
d_gene: .; v_gene: TRBV7-3; abundance: .; j_gene: TRBJ2-2; CDR3nt: TGTGCCAGCAGCTTGACAGGCTACACCGGGGAGCTGTTTTTT; CDR3aa: CASSLTGYTGELFF
d_gene: .; v_gene: TRBV5-1; abundance: few; j_gene: TRBJ1-1; CDR3nt: TGCGCCAGCAGCTTGGACACAGCCTCCATGAACACTGAAGCTTTCTTT; CDR3aa: CASSLDTASMNTEAFF
d_gene: TRBD2; v_gene: TRBV20-1; abundance: few; j_gene: TRBJ2-7; CDR3nt: TGCAGTGCTAGACCCTACTCTAGCGGGGGGCGCTACGAGCAGTACTTC; CDR3aa: CSARPYSSGGRYEQYF
d_gene: TRBD2; v_gene: TRBV3-1; abundance: many; j_gene: TRBJ2-3; CDR3nt: TGTGCCAGCAGCCACGCACTAGCGGGGTTCGGGGATACGCAGTATTTT; CDR3aa: CASSHALAGFGDTQYF
d_gene: .; v_gene: TRBV9; abundance: many; j_gene: TRBJ1-6; CDR3nt: TGTGCCAGCAGCGTACAGGGGCAGCCTCCCCTCCACTTT; CDR3aa: CASSVQGQPPLHF
d_gene: .; v_gene: TRBV28; abundance: few; j_gene: TRBJ2-7; CDR3nt: TGTGCCAGCAGTTCCGCCCGGGTCGCTCGGGACGAGCAGTACTTC; CDR3aa: CASSSARVARDEQYF
d_gene: .; v_gene: TRBV12-3/TRBV12-4; abundance: many; j_gene: TRBJ1-2; CDR3nt: TGTGCCAGCAGTTCCCCCCGACTACGGGATGGCTACACCTTC; CDR3aa: CASSSPRLRDGYTF
d_gene: .; v_gene: TRBV20-1; abundance: few; j_gene: TRBJ1-1; CDR3nt: TGCAGTGCTCCGAAGGGGTCAGGGGAGGTGAACACTGAAGCTTTCTTT; CDR3aa: CSAPKGSGEVNTEAFF
d_gene: TRBD1; v_gene: TRBV28; abundance: many; j_gene: TRBJ1-6; CDR3nt: TGTGCCAGCAGCCTTATGACAGGGGTCGGGCTGGGTAATTCACCCCTCCACTTT; CDR3aa: CASSLMTGVGLGNSPLHF
d_gene: .; v_gene: TRBV7-9; abundance: few; j_gene: TRBJ2-3; CDR3nt: TGTGCCAGCAGCCCAGGGGTGGAGACAGATACGCAGTATTTT; CDR3aa: CASSPGVETDTQYF
d_gene: .; v_gene: TRBV5-1; abundance: many; j_gene: TRBJ1-3; CDR3nt: TGCGCCAGCAGCTCGGAAGGGGCAACCTCTGGAAACACCATATATTTT; CDR3aa: CASSSEGATSGNTIYF
d_gene: .; v_gene: TRBV12-3/TRBV12-4; abundance: many; j_gene: TRBJ2-7; CDR3nt: TGTGCCAGCAGTTTTGCCTACGAGCAGTACTTC; CDR3aa: CASSFAYEQYF
d_gene: TRBD1; v_gene: TRBV5-4; abundance: many; j_gene: TRBJ2-1; CDR3nt: TGTGCCAGCAGCTTGGGACAGGGATATGGTGAGCAGTTCTTC; CDR3aa: CASSLGQGYGEQFF
d_gene: .; v_gene: TRBV19; abundance: .; j_gene: TRBJ2-4; CDR3nt: TGTGCCAGTAACGGACAGCAAAACATTCAGTACTTC; CDR3aa: CASNGQQNIQYF
d_gene: TRBD2; v_gene: TRBV5-1; abundance: many; j_gene: TRBJ2-2; CDR3nt: TGCGCCAGCAGCTCAGGAGCGGGAGCGATCGGGGAGCTGTTTTTT; CDR3aa: CASSSGAGAIGELFF
d_gene: .; v_gene: TRBV27; abundance: once; j_gene: TRBJ1-5; CDR3nt: TGTGCCAGCAGTTCCAAAGGGGAACTCAATCGCAATCAGCCCCAGCATTTT; CDR3aa: CASSSKGELNRNQPQHF